Below are 21 T cell receptor beta chains sequenced from a single sample in a study of blood T cell repertoires in COVID-19. TCRdb's table, derived via immunoSEQ multiplex PCR, lists solely in-frame clones and lacks some. The sample includes roughly 16,000 clones, over 75% of them seen just once. Input material: peripheral blood. The receptor set was obtained from a human donor in a cohort sampled during active COVID-19.

The chain joins TRBV28 to TRBJ1-3; tentatively, D is TRBD1 (5 bases). CDR1 is MDHEN and CDR2 is SYDVKM in the germline V gene. This CDR3 is 14 amino acids long. V lost 8 bases and J 8 bases, leaving 19 bases between the germline ends. CDR3 amino acids: CASVLGGEADTIYF. The CDR3 bases are TGTGCCAGCGTCCTGGGAGGGGAGGCGGACACCATATATTTT.

The chain joins TRBV28 to TRBJ2-2, with TRBD2 identical over 8 bases. CDR3 length equals 15 residues. J gave up 0 bases and V 6 bases, and 3 bases lay outside the gene matches. Germline V gives CDR1 MDHEN, CDR2 SYDVKM. The CDR3 protein is CASRSSGTNTGELFF. The DNA of the CDR3 is TGTGCCAGCAGAAGTAGCGGGACGAACACCGGGGAGCTGTTTTTT.

The chain employs TRBV3-1 (or the pseudogene TRBV3-2) and TRBJ2-7; 8 nucleotides align to TRBD2. Trimming cost V 2 bases and J 7 bases; bases outside gene matches: 10. There are 15 residues in the CDR3. Per the germline V gene, CDR1 is LGHDT and CDR2 is YNNKEL (reference sequence). The CDR3 DNA sequence: TGTGCCAGCAGCCAATTAACTAGCGGACAAGGTGAGCAGTACTTC. This translates into CASSQLTSGQGEQYF.

The chain links TRBV24-1 to TRBJ2-7, with a possible D match to TRBD2 (5 bases). The CDR3 runs to 14 residues. Germline CDR1 reads KGHDR; CDR2 reads SFDVKD. V was shortened by 5 bases and J by 0 bases, with 10 bases between the two germline ends. The CDR3 DNA reads TGTGCCACCAGTGTGTCAGACTACTCCTACGAGCAGTACTTC. This codes for CATSVSDYSYEQYF.

The CDR3 DNA follows: TGTGCCAGCAGCGTAAGCCCCTCTGGGGCCAACGTCCTGACTTTC. Amino acids: CASSVSPSGANVLTF. The chain employs TRBV9 and TRBJ2-6; D is unclear. The germline V gene has CDR1 SGDLS and CDR2 YYNGEE. V was pared by 1 base and J by 0 bases, with 5 bases between. The CDR3 extends over 15 amino acids.

The chain is built from TRBV6-1 and TRBJ1-1; a weak D match, TRBD1 (6 bases). Trimming removed 3 bases at V and 2 bases at J, with 10 bases between. CDR3 size: 14 residues. The germline V gene has CDR1 MNHNS and CDR2 SASEGT. The CDR3 here is CASSDLRGNTEAFF. CDR3 sequence (DNA): TGTGCCAGCAGTGACCTCAGGGGAAACACTGAAGCTTTCTTT.

The genes are TRBV19 and TRBJ2-7; TRBD2 is a possible D gene (5 bases). The V gene's germline CDR1 is LNHDA and CDR2 SQIVND (reference sequence). Trimming cost V 0 bases and J 7 bases, with 10 bases left between them. The CDR3 covers 13 residues. CDR3 DNA sequence: TGTGCCAGTAGTATAGAGGAGGAGAGGGAGCAGTACTTC. It specifies CASSIEEEREQYF.

This clone was counted only a few times. The V and J genes are TRBV27 and TRBJ1-3; possible D gene TRBD1, 6 bases. The CDR3 is made up of 15 amino acids. V was shortened by 4 bases and J by 0 bases, with 10 bases between the two germline ends. Looked up from germline, CDR1 is MNHEY and CDR2 is SMNVEV (reference sequence). The chain's CDR3 is CASSSDRTSGNTIYF. For the CDR3, the DNA is TGTGCCAGCAGTTCAGACAGGACCTCTGGAAACACCATATATTTT.

The chain uses TRBV28 and TRBJ1-1; D perhaps matches TRBD1 (5 bases). The V end lost 2 bases, the J end lost 7 bases, and 11 bases lay between the germline ends. The germline gives CDR1 MDHEN, CDR2 SYDVKM. This CDR3 is built from 13 residues. The CDR3, as DNA: TGTGCCAGCAGTTTACTTGGAGGGGTTGAAGCTTTCTTT. Translating gives CASSLLGGVEAFF.

The chain recombines TRBV6-5 with TRBJ2-7, with D possibly TRBD2 on 6 matching bases. Germline values: CDR1 MNHEY, CDR2 SVGAGI. This CDR3 spans 12 amino acids. With 7 bases removed from V and 7 bases from J, the gap between germline ends came to 14 bases. CDR3: CASNLAPGEQYF. In DNA, the CDR3 is TGTGCCAGCAATCTAGCGCCGGGAGAGCAGTACTTC.

V is TRBV7-2 and J is TRBJ2-7; 8 bases line up with TRBD2. In germline, CDR1 is SGHTA, CDR2 FQGNSA. The CDR3 extends over 17 amino acids. J was trimmed by 1 base and V by 1 base; bases with no gene match: 9. The CDR3 is CASSLVLVAGSSYEQYF. The CDR3 coding sequence is TGTGCCAGCAGCTTAGTTTTGGTAGCGGGGTCGTCCTACGAGCAGTACTTC.

The count of this clone is one. The chain has TRBV2 and TRBJ2-7; D is possibly TRBD1 (6 bases). V shed 6 bases and J shed 2 bases, with 14 bases lying between them. The germline V gene has CDR1 SNHLY and CDR2 FYNNEI. The CDR3 length is 14 residues. As DNA, the CDR3 is TGTGCCAGCAGCGCAGACAGGATGACCTACGAGCAGTACTTC. Its translation: CASSADRMTYEQYF.

Concerning this clone: This could be a read error, since a much larger clone is one nucleotide away. Within the sample, other DNA sequences also encode this same CDR3. CDR3 sequence (DNA): TGCGCTAGCAGCCAAGCGGGGGGGTCAGATACGCAGTATTTT. It encodes CASSQAGGSDTQYF. The chain has TRBV4-1 and TRBJ2-3; TRBD2 matches at 10 bases. The CDR3 runs to 14 residues. CDR1 and CDR2 from the germline V gene are MGHRA and YSYEKL.

V gene TRBV5-1 combines with J gene TRBJ2-7; the match to TRBD1 covers 12 bases. The ends lost 4 bases at V and 3 bases at J; junction bases unmatched: 5. The CDR3 has 15 amino acids. Germline V gene sequence: CDR1 SGHRS, CDR2 YFSETQ. The CDR3 protein is CASSRDRGLVYEQYF. DNA of the CDR3: TGCGCCAGCAGCAGGGACAGGGGGCTTGTCTACGAGCAGTACTTC. The full variable domain, with the rest looked up from reference TRBV5-1 and TRBJ2-7, is KAGVTQTPRYLIKTRGQQVTLSCSPISGHRSVSWYQQTPGQGLQFLFEYFSETQRNKGNFPGRFSGRQFSNSRSEMNVSTLELGDSALYLCASSRDRGLVYEQYFGPGTRLTVT.

This clone came up once. The chain employs TRBV4-3 and TRBJ1-5, with D perhaps TRBD1 (6 bases). Germline CDR1 is LGHNA and CDR2 is YSLEER. V was clipped by 0 bases and J by 3 bases, with 15 bases between them. CDR3 length: 17 residues. Here the CDR3 reads CASSQEGPGDFNQPQHF. The CDR3 DNA follows: TGCGCCAGCAGCCAAGAAGGGCCAGGGGATTTCAATCAGCCCCAGCATTTT.

The J gene is TRBJ1-5, the V gene TRBV6-6, with TRBD1 identical over 8 bases. Looked up from germline, CDR1 is MNHNY and CDR2 is SVGAGI (reference sequence). CDR3 length: 16 amino acids. V was clipped by 6 bases and J by 1 base; unmatched bases: 8. The CDR3 DNA is TGTGCCAGCAGACTCAGACAGGGGATGAGCAATCAGCCCCAGCATTTT. Protein product: CASRLRQGMSNQPQHF.

The chain has TRBV2 and TRBJ1-1; 8 bases fit TRBD1. In germline, CDR1 is SNHLY, CDR2 FYNNEI. Unmatched junction bases numbered 2, after V lost 4 bases and J lost 4 bases. The CDR3 is made up of 13 amino acids. The chain's CDR3 is CASSGTGSTEAFF. The CDR3 DNA is TGTGCCAGCAGTGGGACAGGGAGCACTGAAGCTTTCTTT.

CDR3 sequence reads: CASSAPRSGTDEKLFF. In nucleotides, the CDR3 is TGTGCCAGCAGCGCTCCCCGGTCCGGGACAGATGAAAAACTGTTTTTT. The chain combines TRBV7-3 with TRBJ1-4; 7 bases are shared with TRBD1. In germline, CDR1 is SGHTA, CDR2 FQGTGA. This CDR3 comprises 16 residues. Trimming at V came to 5 bases and at J to 6 bases, leaving 12 bases not matched to a gene.

This rearrangement joins TRBV2 to TRBJ2-2, with D hard to call. With 0 bases removed from V and 5 bases from J, the gap between germline ends came to 13 bases. Per the germline V gene, CDR1 is SNHLY and CDR2 is FYNNEI. The CDR3 runs to 16 residues. The DNA of the CDR3 is TGTGCCAGCAGTGAAGCTCAGAGACACCATACCGGGGAGCTGTTTTTT. Translated: CASSEAQRHHTGELFF.

The V gene is TRBV21-1, the J gene TRBJ2-5; TRBD2 reflects the table's D call only, with no check against the DNA. TRBV21-1 is a known pseudogene. This CDR3 is 14 amino acids long. CDR3 amino acids: CASPPAAGRETQYF. The CDR3 DNA is TGTGCCAGCCCCCCGGCAGCGGGTCGGGAGACCCAGTACTTC.

The gene calls are TRBV4-2 and TRBJ1-3; no firm D call. The CDR3 is made up of 14 amino acids. Germline V gene data show CDR1 as LGHNA and CDR2 as YNFKEQ. V was shortened by 0 bases and J by 4 bases, with 7 bases between the two germline ends. The CDR3 region has the DNA TGTGCCAGCAGCCAAGAAGCCCGGGGAAACACCATATATTTT. Amino acid sequence: CASSQEARGNTIYF.